This TCR beta chain was identified in a study of Ad26.COV2.S vaccination and SARS-CoV-2 variants. Findings of the study overall: People who got the vaccine or the placebo had similar non-spike TCR breadth. Spike-specific TCR breadth ran higher among vaccine recipients than placebo recipients.

Assay: immunoSEQ multiplex PCR; the TCRdb copy retains only in-frame clones and omits some. The sample carries hundreds of thousands of clones, around 92% recorded once. Details on this clone: No antigen is known for it.

With V trimmed by 1 base and J by 4 bases, 10 bases remained unmatched. The CDR3 runs to 17 residues. The germline V gene encodes CDR1 LNHDA and CDR2 SQIVND (reference sequence). The chain carries TRBV19 and TRBJ2-1, with 7 bases that match TRBD2. This sample comprised peripheral blood, obtained after recovery from COVID-19. The clonotype originates from a human donor who had recovered from COVID-19. This CDR3 reads CASSIAGGLLGYNEQFF. The DNA of the CDR3 is TGTGCCAGTAGTATAGCGGGGGGACTTCTAGGGTACAATGAGCAGTTCTTC.